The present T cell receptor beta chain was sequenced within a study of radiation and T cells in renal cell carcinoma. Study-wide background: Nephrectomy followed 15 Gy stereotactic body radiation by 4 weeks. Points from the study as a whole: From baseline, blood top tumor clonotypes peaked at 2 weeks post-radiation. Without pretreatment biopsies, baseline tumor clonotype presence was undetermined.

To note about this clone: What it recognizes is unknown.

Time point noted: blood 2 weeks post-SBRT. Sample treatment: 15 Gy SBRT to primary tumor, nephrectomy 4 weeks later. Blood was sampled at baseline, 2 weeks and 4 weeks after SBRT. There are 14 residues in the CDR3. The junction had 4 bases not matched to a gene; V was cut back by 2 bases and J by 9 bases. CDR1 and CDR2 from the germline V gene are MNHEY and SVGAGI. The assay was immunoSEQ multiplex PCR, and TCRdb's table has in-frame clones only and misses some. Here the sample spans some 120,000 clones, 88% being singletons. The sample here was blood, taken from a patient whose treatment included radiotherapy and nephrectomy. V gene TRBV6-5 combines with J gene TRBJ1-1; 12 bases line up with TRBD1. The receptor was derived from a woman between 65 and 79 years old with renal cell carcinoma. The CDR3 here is CASSYRDRGRQAFF. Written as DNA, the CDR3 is TGTGCCAGCAGTTACAGGGACAGGGGGCGCCAAGCTTTCTTT.